These 8 T cell receptor beta chains were sequenced from one sample in a study of identical twins. MiXCR was run by TCRdb on the 5' RACE reads, yielding one entry per CDR3 protein. The sample lists fewer than 250,000 distinct CDR3 sequences, around 8% seen once, with less than 2.5% in the top ten. These data were likewise used in another study, on yellow fever vaccine responses in identical twins.

The sample was memory (CD45RO+) T cells sorted from blood. All receptors come from a woman between 18 and 29 years old in good health.

The table lists this clonotype with a few counts. The chain links TRBV24-1 to TRBJ2-7, with 8 bases lining up with TRBD1. The CDR3 has 13 residues. CDR1 is KGHDR and CDR2 is SFDVKD in the germline V gene. With V trimmed by 5 bases and J by 8 bases, 7 bases remained unmatched. CDR3: CATSVGQASKQYV. The CDR3 DNA follows: TGTGCCACCAGTGTGGGACAGGCCTCTAAGCAGTACGTC.

This clonotype was found many times. The rearrangement uses TRBV5-1 and TRBJ2-7; a weak D match, TRBD2 (6 bases). Germline V gene sequence: CDR1 SGHRS, CDR2 YFSETQ. Trimming cost V 6 bases and J 7 bases, with 11 bases left between them. This CDR3 is built from 11 residues. DNA for the CDR3: TGCGCCAGCACCCCGCGGGGAGAGCAGTACTTC. It specifies CASTPRGEQYF.

In this sample, this clonotype turned up many times. V is TRBV20-1 and J is TRBJ2-5; D ambiguous. V dropped 7 bases and J dropped 5 bases, with 11 bases sitting between them. The CDR3 totals 11 residues. Germline V gene lookup returns CDR1 DFQATT and CDR2 SNEGSKA (reference sequence). The DNA for the CDR3 is TGCAGTGGTGGCAGTCTGGAGACCCAGTACTTC. This codes for CSGGSLETQYF.

This clonotype was detected a few times. V usage is TRBV10-3 and J usage is TRBJ2-3; D is perhaps TRBD1 (6 bases). V gave up 10 bases and J gave up 2 bases, with 10 bases separating them. Germline CDR1 reads ENHRY; CDR2 reads SYGVKD. This CDR3 has 12 amino acids. The CDR3 region has the DNA TGTGCCAGCGGACAGACCACAGATACGCAGTATTTT. This translates into CASGQTTDTQYF.

The gene calls are TRBV9 and TRBJ2-7, with TRBD2 matching 10 bases. CDR3 length equals 15 residues. J lost 3 bases, V lost 1 base, and 4 bases had no gene match. The V gene's germline CDR1 is SGDLS and CDR2 YYNGEE. CDR3 DNA: TGTGCCAGCAGCGTATTAGCGGGGGGCGACTACGAGCAGTACTTC. Translating it yields CASSVLAGGDYEQYF.

The rearrangement uses TRBV6-1 and TRBJ2-5; 8 bases line up with TRBD2. Germline V gene data show CDR1 as MNHNS and CDR2 as SASEGT. V shed 6 bases, J shed 7 bases, and the junction held 10 bases outside the gene matches. The CDR3 contains 14 residues. CDR3 in DNA: TGTGCCAGCAGGCCCGGGGGGGTCCGAGGGACCCAGTACTTC. Amino acids: CASRPGGVRGTQYF.

This clonotype was recorded at least ten times. The V and J genes are TRBV12-3 or TRBV12-4 and TRBJ1-1; D gene unclear. This CDR3 is built from 14 residues. Trimming took off 7 bases at V and 0 bases at J, with 12 bases between the two ends. In DNA, the CDR3 is TGTGCCAGCATCTCGAGAGACATGAACACTGAAGCTTTCTTT. Protein: CASISRDMNTEAFF.

This clonotype was counted only a few times. This rearrangement joins TRBV28 to TRBJ1-5; D remains unclear. CDR3 length: 12 residues. The V end lost 4 bases, the J end lost 6 bases, and 7 bases lay between the germline ends. The V gene's germline CDR1 is MDHEN and CDR2 SYDVKM. DNA for the CDR3: TGTGCCAGCAGTTCCCCACCTCAGCCCCAGCATTTT. Translated: CASSSPPQPQHF.